This TCR beta chain was identified during a study of blood T cell repertoires in COVID-19. Authors' methods: The assay estimated nucleated cells by amplifying reference gene primers. Using immunoSEQ multiplex PCR, the repertoire was profiled, and TCRdb retains in-frame clones only, with some absent. For V, J and clone size, that table is used; D and trimming come from the DNA. The sample includes some 150,000 clones, around 84% of them seen just once. The germline gives CDR1 MDHEN, CDR2 SYDVKM. V lost 8 bases and J lost 3, with 17 bases in between. This CDR3 is 15 amino acids long. This clone was seen only a few times.

Sequencing input: peripheral blood. The rearrangement links TRBV28 to TRBJ1-5; perhaps TRBD1 as D (5 bases). This TCR derives from a woman in her sixties or seventies with acute or convalescent COVID-19. The chain's CDR3 is CASGFQGTPNQPQHF. CDR3 DNA: TGTGCCAGCGGGTTCCAGGGAACTCCCAATCAGCCCCAGCATTTT.